The clone carrying this T cell receptor beta chain has only one observation. The study sequenced TCR beta in blood CD8+ and CD4+ T cells. RNA in amounts of roughly 0.45 to 1 ug was reverse transcribed with random hexamers. By means of immunoSEQ multiplex PCR, TCR beta CDR3 spanning 54 Vbeta and 13 Jbeta underwent amplification. MiXCR, applied by TCRdb to the immunoSEQ multiplex PCR reads, yields one record per CDR3 protein. Among roughly 120,000 distinct CDR3 sequences, approximately 94% were seen once, and the ten largest hold less than 0.15%. The sample is drawn from a study of CD8 T cells in Susac syndrome. Germline loops: CDR1 MNHEY, CDR2 SVGAGI. Trimming cost V 6 bases and J 3 bases; bases outside gene matches: 10. The CDR3 is made up of 15 amino acids.

The TCR was taken from a human donor with multiple sclerosis. The sample comprised CD4+ T cells from PBMCs. This chain connects TRBV6-5 to TRBJ1-2, with 7 bases fitting TRBD1. CDR3 in DNA: TGTGCCAGCAGATCGGGACAGCGGGGATACTATGGCTACACCTTC. Residues: CASRSGQRGYYGYTF.